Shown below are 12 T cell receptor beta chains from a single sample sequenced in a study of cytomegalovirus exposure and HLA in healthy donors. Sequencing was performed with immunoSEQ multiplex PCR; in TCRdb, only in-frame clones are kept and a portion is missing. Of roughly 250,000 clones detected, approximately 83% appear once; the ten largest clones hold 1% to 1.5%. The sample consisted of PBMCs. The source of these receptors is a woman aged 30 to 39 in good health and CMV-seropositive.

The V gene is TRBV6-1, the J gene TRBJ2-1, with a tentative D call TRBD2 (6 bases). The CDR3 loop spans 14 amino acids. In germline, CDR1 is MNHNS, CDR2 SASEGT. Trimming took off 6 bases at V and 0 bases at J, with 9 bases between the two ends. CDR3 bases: TGTGCCAGCAGACGAGCGGGCTCCTACAATGAGCAGTTCTTC. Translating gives CASRRAGSYNEQFF.

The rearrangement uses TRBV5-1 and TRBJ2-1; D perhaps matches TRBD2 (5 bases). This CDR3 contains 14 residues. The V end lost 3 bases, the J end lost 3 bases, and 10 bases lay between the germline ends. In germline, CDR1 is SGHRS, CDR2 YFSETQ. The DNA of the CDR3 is TGCGCCAGCAGCTCACTAGAACTCTACAATGAGCAGTTCTTC. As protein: CASSSLELYNEQFF. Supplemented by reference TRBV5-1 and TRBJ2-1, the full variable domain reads KAGVTQTPRYLIKTRGQQVTLSCSPISGHRSVSWYQQTPGQGLQFLFEYFSETQRNKGNFPGRFSGRQFSNSRSEMNVSTLELGDSALYLCASSSLELYNEQFFGPGTRLTVL.

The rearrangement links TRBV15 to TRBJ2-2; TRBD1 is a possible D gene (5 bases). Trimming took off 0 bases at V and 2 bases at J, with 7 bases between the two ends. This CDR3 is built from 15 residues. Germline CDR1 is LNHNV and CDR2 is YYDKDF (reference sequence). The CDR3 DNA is TGTGCCACCAGCAGAGATACAGGAAACACCGGGGAGCTGTTTTTT. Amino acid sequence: CATSRDTGNTGELFF.

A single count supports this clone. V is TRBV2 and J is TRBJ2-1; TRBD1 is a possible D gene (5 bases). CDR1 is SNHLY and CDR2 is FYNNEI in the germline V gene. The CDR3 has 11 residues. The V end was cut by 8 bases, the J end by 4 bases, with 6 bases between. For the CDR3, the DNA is TGTGCCAGCCAGGGTTACAATGAGCAGTTCTTC. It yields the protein CASQGYNEQFF. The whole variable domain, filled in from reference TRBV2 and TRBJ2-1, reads EPEVTQTPSHQVTQMGQEVILRCVPISNHLYFYWYRQILGQKVEFLVSFYNNEISEKSEIFDDQFSVERPDGSNFTLKIRSTKLEDSAMYFCASQGYNEQFFGPGTRLTVL.

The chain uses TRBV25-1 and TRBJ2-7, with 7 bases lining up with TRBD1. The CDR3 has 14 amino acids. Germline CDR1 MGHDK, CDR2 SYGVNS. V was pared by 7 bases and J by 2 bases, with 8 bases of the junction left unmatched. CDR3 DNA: TGTGCCAGCACTCGGGGACAGCCTCCCTACGAGCAGTACTTC. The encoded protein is CASTRGQPPYEQYF.

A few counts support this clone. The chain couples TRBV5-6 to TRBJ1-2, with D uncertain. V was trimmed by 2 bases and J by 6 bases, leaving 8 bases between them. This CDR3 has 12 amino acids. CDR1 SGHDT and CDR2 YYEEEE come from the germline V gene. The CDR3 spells CASSFGFDGYTF. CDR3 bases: TGTGCCAGCAGCTTCGGGTTCGATGGCTACACCTTC.

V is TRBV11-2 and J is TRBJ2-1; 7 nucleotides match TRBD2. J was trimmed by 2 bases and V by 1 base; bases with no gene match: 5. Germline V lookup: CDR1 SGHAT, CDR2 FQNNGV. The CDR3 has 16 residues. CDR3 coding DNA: TGTGCCAGCAGCTTAGTACGGGACTATGCCTACAATGAGCAGTTCTTC. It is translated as CASSLVRDYAYNEQFF.

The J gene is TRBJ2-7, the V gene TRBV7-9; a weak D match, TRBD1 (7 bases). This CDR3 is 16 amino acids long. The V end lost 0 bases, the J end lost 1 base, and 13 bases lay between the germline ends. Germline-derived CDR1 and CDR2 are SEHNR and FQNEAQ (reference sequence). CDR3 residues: CASSLAGGQPSYEQYF. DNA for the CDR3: TGTGCCAGCAGCTTAGCGGGGGGACAGCCGTCCTACGAGCAGTACTTC.

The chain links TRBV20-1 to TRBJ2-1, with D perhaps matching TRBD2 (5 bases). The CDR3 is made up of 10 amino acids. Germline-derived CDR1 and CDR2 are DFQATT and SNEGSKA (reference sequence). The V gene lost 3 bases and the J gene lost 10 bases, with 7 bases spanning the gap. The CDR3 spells CSASGEEQFF. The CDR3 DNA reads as TGCAGTGCTAGCGGGGAGGAGCAGTTCTTC.

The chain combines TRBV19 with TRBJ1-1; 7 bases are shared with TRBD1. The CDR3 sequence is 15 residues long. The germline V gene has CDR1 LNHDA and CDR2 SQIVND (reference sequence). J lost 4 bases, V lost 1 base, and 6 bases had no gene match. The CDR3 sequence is CASSIVGAGGTEAFF. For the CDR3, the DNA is TGTGCCAGTAGTATAGTTGGGGCAGGGGGCACTGAAGCTTTCTTT.

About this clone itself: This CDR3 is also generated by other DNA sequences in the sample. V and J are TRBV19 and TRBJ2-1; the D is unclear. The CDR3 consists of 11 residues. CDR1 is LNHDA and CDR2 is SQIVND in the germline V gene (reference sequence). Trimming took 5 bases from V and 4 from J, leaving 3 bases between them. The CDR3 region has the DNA TGTGCCAGTAGTCTTTACAATGAGCAGTTCTTC. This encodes CASSLYNEQFF.

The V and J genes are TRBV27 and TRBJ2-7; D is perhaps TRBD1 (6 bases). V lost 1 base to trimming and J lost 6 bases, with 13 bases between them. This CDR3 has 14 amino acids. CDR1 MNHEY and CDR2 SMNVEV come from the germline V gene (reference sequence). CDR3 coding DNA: TGTGCCAGCAGTTTATACTCAGGGGTGAGCGAGCAGTACTTC. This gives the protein CASSLYSGVSEQYF.